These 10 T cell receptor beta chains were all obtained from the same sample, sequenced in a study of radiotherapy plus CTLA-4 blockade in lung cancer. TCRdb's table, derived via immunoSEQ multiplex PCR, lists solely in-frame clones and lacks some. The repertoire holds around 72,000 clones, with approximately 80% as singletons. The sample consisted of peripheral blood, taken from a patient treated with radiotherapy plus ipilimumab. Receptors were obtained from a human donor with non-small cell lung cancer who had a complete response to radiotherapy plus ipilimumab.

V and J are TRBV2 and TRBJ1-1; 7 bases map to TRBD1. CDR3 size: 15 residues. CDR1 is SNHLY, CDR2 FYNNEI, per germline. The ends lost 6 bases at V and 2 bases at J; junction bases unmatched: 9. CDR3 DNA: TGTGCCAGCAGGACTCCAGGGACAGCTAACACTGAAGCTTTCTTT. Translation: CASRTPGTANTEAFF.

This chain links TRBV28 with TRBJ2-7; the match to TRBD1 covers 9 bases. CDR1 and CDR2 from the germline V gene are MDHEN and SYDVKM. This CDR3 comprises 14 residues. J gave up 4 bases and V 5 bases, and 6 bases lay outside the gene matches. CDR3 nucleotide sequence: TGTGCCAGCAGTCCGATAGGACAGGGGTACGAGCAGTACTTC. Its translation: CASSPIGQGYEQYF.

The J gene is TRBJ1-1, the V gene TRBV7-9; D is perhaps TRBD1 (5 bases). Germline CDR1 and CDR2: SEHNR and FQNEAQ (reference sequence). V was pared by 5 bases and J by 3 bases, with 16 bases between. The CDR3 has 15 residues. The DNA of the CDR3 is TGTGCCAGCAGCCCACAGCAGGGCGGCTACACTGAAGCTTTCTTT. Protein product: CASSPQQGGYTEAFF.

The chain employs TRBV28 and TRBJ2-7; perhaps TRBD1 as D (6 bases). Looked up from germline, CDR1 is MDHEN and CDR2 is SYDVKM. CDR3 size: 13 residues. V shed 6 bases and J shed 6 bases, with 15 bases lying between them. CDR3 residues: CASSRGIGGEQYF. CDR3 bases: TGTGCCAGCAGCAGGGGAATAGGCGGCGAGCAGTACTTC.

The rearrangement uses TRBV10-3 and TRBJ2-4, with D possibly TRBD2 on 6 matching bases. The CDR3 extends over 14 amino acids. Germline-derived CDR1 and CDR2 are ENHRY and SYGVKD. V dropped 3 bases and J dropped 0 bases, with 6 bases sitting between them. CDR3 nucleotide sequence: TGTGCCATCAGTGAAGCGGGAGCCAAAAACATTCAGTACTTC. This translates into CAISEAGAKNIQYF.

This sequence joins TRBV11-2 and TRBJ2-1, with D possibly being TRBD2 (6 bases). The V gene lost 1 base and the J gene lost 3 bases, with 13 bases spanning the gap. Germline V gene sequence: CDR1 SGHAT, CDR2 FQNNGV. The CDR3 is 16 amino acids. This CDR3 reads CASSLGRETGYNEQFF. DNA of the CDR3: TGTGCCAGCAGCTTAGGACGGGAGACGGGCTACAATGAGCAGTTCTTC.

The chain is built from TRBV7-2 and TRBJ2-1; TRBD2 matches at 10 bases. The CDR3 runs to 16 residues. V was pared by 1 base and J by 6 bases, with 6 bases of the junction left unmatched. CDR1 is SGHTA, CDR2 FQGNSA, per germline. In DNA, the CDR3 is TGTGCCAGCAGCTTAGGAGGTAGCGGGAGGTTCAATGAGCAGTTCTTC. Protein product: CASSLGGSGRFNEQFF.

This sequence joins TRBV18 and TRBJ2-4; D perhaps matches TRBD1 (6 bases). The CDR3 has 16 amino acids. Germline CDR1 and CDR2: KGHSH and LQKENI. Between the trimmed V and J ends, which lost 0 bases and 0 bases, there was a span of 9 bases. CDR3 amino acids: CASSPPQGLAKNIQYF. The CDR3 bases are TGTGCCAGCTCACCACCGCAGGGGTTAGCCAAAAACATTCAGTACTTC.

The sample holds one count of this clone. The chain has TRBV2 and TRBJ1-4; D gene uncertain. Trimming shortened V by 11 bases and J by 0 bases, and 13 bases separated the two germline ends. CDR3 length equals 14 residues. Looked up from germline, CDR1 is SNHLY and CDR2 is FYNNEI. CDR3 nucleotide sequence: TGTGCCTCACGGACGGACGCAACTAATGAAAAACTGTTTTTT. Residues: CASRTDATNEKLFF.

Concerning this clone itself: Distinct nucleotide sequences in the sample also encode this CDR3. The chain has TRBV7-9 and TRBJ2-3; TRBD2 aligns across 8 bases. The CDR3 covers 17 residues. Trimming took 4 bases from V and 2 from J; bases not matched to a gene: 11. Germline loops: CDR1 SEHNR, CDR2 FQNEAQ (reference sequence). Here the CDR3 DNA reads TGTGCCAGCAGCTCACTCTTGGCAGCGGGGGCCACAGATACGCAGTATTTT. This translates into CASSSLLAAGATDTQYF.